These T cell receptor beta chains were read from a single sample in a study of T cells in Graves' hyperthyroidism and ophthalmopathy. TCRdb passed the multiplex PCR reads through MiXCR, listing each CDR3 protein once. The table records more than 600,000 distinct CDR3 sequences, 15% to 20% of them present only once. What was sequenced was blood. The receptors were gathered from a man aged 18 to 30 with Graves' hyperthyroidism. Each CDR3 is given with its conserved first and last residue. The D gene is left open where the match is weak. Clone sizes are given selectively: once, few, many, or a class where the clone is expanded.

v_call	clone_size	j_call	d_call	cdr3_nt	cdr3_aa
TRBV30	many	TRBJ2-5	.	TGTGCCTGGAGTGTAAGGCTAGCGCGGGAGACCCAGTACTTC	CAWSVRLARETQYF
TRBV6-2/TRBV6-3	few	TRBJ1-2	TRBD1	TGTGCCAGTCGCCCCCCGGGACAGGGGGGACGTGGCTACACCTTC	CASRPPGQGGRGYTF
TRBV20-1	many	TRBJ2-1	.	TGCAGTGCTCGTTACAGGAAAATCCCCTACAATGAGCAGTTCTTC	CSARYRKIPYNEQFF
TRBV18	few	TRBJ2-7	.	TGTGCCAGCTCGGCCCCAGGGGACTCCTACGAGCAGTACTTC	CASSAPGDSYEQYF
TRBV6-1	.	TRBJ2-2	TRBD2	TGTGCCAGCAGTCTTGTCACAATTCCCGGGAGGTCCACCGGGGAGCTGTTTTTT	CASSLVTIPGRSTGELFF
TRBV5-1	.	TRBJ1-2	.	TGCGCCAGCAGTCGGGACTCGATTAGCTATGGCTACACCTTC	CASSRDSISYGYTF
TRBV29-1	many	TRBJ1-2	TRBD1	TGCAGCGCCGGGGACAGCTCTAACTATGGCTACACCTTC	CSAGDSSNYGYTF
TRBV2	many	TRBJ2-1	.	TGTGCCAGCAGACCCTTACCTCCCAATGAGCAGTTCTTC	CASRPLPPNEQFF
TRBV20-1	.	TRBJ2-7	.	TGCAGTGCTAGATCTAGCGCCTCCTACGAGCAGTACTTC	CSARSSASYEQYF
TRBV2	many	TRBJ2-7	.	TGTGCCAGCAGGGAAATCCTCGGTAGGGTCTCGCAGTACTTC	CASREILGRVSQYF
TRBV27	few	TRBJ1-5	.	TGTGCCAGCAGAAATCATGGGGGCAATCAGCCCCAGCATTTT	CASRNHGGNQPQHF
TRBV20-1	few	TRBJ2-7	.	TGCAGTGCTAGAGCGGTGAACTCCTACGAGCAGTACTTC	CSARAVNSYEQYF
TRBV12-3/TRBV12-4	many	TRBJ1-2	.	TGTGCCAGCAGCCTTAGAGGGTTCTATGGCTACACCTTC	CASSLRGFYGYTF
TRBV28	few	TRBJ1-4	.	TGTGCCAGCCGACAGTCTAATGAAAAACTGTTTTTT	CASRQSNEKLFF
TRBV9	few	TRBJ1-3	.	TGTGCCAGCAGCGTAGCCGGGACAATTGGAAACACCATATATTTT	CASSVAGTIGNTIYF
TRBV10-3	.	TRBJ1-2	TRBD1	TGTGCCATCAGTGGATACAGGGGAACCTACACCTTC	CAISGYRGTYTF
TRBV28	many	TRBJ2-7	.	TGTGCCAGCAGTAAGACCGGGACTCCCTCCTACGAGCAGTACTTC	CASSKTGTPSYEQYF
TRBV11-1	.	TRBJ2-3	.	TGTGCCAGCAGCCCAGGGTTTTGGCGGAGCACAGATACGCAGTATTTT	CASSPGFWRSTDTQYF
TRBV5-1	many	TRBJ2-1	TRBD2	TGCGCCAGCAGGACTAGCGGGAGTGGGAATGAGCAGTTCTTC	CASRTSGSGNEQFF
TRBV12-3/TRBV12-4	many	TRBJ2-7	.	TGTGCCAGCAGTTGGGTCCCCGGATCCCCCTACGAGCAGTACTTC	CASSWVPGSPYEQYF
TRBV29-1	few	TRBJ2-3	TRBD1	TGCAGCGTTGTATGGGACAGCCGAGATACGCAGTATTTT	CSVVWDSRDTQYF
TRBV6-1	many	TRBJ2-2	TRBD1	TGTGCCAGCTCACGAGGGGGCGGGTGGAACACCGGGGAGCTGTTTTTT	CASSRGGGWNTGELFF
TRBV19	many	TRBJ2-3	TRBD2	TGTGCCAGTAGTACCGGGACTAGCGGCACAGATACGCAGTATTTT	CASSTGTSGTDTQYF
TRBV28	many	TRBJ2-7	TRBD1	TGTGCCAGCAGACGAACCGACAGGGGCCCGAGCTCCTACGAGCAGTACTTC	CASRRTDRGPSSYEQYF
TRBV4-1	few	TRBJ2-7	TRBD2	TGCGCCAGCAGCCAGACTAGCGGGGGCTCCTACGAGCAGTACTTC	CASSQTSGGSYEQYF
TRBV20-1	many	TRBJ2-7	.	TGCAGTGCTAGATCCGACAAGAATACCTACGAGCAGTACTTC	CSARSDKNTYEQYF
TRBV11-3	.	TRBJ2-1	TRBD2	TGTGCCAGCAGCTTAGAAGCTAGCGGGAGAGTTAATGAGCAGTTCTTC	CASSLEASGRVNEQFF
TRBV19	.	TRBJ2-3	.	TGTGCCAGTAGTATAGTGGGCGGCAGCACAGATACGCAGTATTTT	CASSIVGGSTDTQYF
TRBV19	.	TRBJ1-4	.	TGTGCCAGTAAACTGGGACCCGGCAGTGAAAAACTGTTTTTT	CASKLGPGSEKLFF
TRBV6-5	.	TRBJ2-7	.	TGTGCCAGCAGTTACGTCCAGGGAGAAACCTACGAGCAGTACTTC	CASSYVQGETYEQYF
TRBV7-9	few	TRBJ2-5	TRBD2	TGTGCCAGCAGGAAAATAGCGGGAGAAGAGACCCAGTACTTC	CASRKIAGEETQYF
TRBV7-9	.	TRBJ2-3	TRBD2	TGTGCCAGCAGCTTAAAGGTAGCGGGAGAGGGAGATACGCAGTATTTT	CASSLKVAGEGDTQYF
TRBV30	.	TRBJ2-1	.	TGTGCCTGGAATACCGGGAGAGCCTATGAGCAGTTCTTC	CAWNTGRAYEQFF
TRBV11-2	many	TRBJ2-5	TRBD2	TGTGCCAGCAGCCTCCGACTAGCGGGTCAAGAGACCCAGTACTTC	CASSLRLAGQETQYF
TRBV2	many	TRBJ2-3	TRBD2	TGTGCCAGCAGCGCGGGACTAGCGGGAACAGATACGCAGTATTTT	CASSAGLAGTDTQYF
TRBV7-9	.	TRBJ2-1	.	TGTGCCAGCAGCTACCCCCGAGGGGATGAGCAGTTCTTC	CASSYPRGDEQFF
TRBV6-2/TRBV6-3	few	TRBJ2-7	.	TGTGCCAGTAGTCGTCAAGCGATTTCCTACGAGCAGTACTTC	CASSRQAISYEQYF
TRBV2	.	TRBJ1-4	TRBD1	TGTGCCAGCAGTTTCACAGGGGGCGCAGCTTATGAAAAACTGTTTTTT	CASSFTGGAAYEKLFF
TRBV11-3	few	TRBJ1-6	.	TGTGCCAGCAGCTTACCCATGCGGGACCCGAATTCACCCCTCCACTTT	CASSLPMRDPNSPLHF
TRBV9	.	TRBJ1-3	.	TGTGCCAGCAGCGTAGAGTCCGGAAACACCATATATTTT	CASSVESGNTIYF
TRBV20-1	.	TRBJ1-6	TRBD1	TGCAGTGCTTTCTCATTACAGGGGGCAGGGTCTAATAATTCACCCCTCCACTTT	CSAFSLQGAGSNNSPLHF
TRBV19	.	TRBJ1-4	.	TGTGCCAGTAGTATAGGAGCTCTGGGGGGCGTCGGCGAAAAACTGTTTTTT	CASSIGALGGVGEKLFF
TRBV4-1	.	TRBJ2-7	.	TGCGCCAGCAGCCAAGAACAGAATTACGAGCAGTACTTC	CASSQEQNYEQYF
TRBV12-3/TRBV12-4	many	TRBJ2-1	TRBD1	TGTGCCAGCAGCCAGGGGGCTTTTTTCGGGCAGTTCTTC	CASSQGAFFGQFF
TRBV4-3	.	TRBJ2-7	.	TGCGCCAGCTCAGCCGAGAGGCCAAGCTACGAGCAGTACTTC	CASSAERPSYEQYF
TRBV18	many	TRBJ2-5	.	TGTGCCAGCTCACGGGAATCATCGGCCCAGTACTTC	CASSRESSAQYF
TRBV3-1	many	TRBJ1-3	.	TGTGCCAGCAGCCAGGGTGAATACACCATATATTTT	CASSQGEYTIYF
TRBV2	many	TRBJ1-2	TRBD1	TGTGCCAGCAGGGTGGACAGGGCGACCTATGGCTACACCTTC	CASRVDRATYGYTF
TRBV30	many	TRBJ1-5	.	TGTGCCTGGAGTGTACAGAGGGATCAGCCCCAGCATTTT	CAWSVQRDQPQHF
TRBV6-2/TRBV6-3	many	TRBJ1-1	TRBD1	TGTGCCAGCAGTTTTGGACTCAGGGGGCAGAACACTGAAGCTTTCTTT	CASSFGLRGQNTEAFF
TRBV12-3/TRBV12-4	many	TRBJ2-7	TRBD1	TGTGCCAGCAAAACCGACAGGGACGAGCAGTACTTC	CASKTDRDEQYF